One and the same sample provided the 28 T cell receptor beta chains below, sequenced in a study of cytomegalovirus exposure and HLA in healthy donors. PCR involved 60 Vbeta and 13 Jbeta primers. Sequenced by immunoSEQ multiplex PCR; TCRdb stores in-frame clones only, minus some. The repertoire consists of 180,000 or so clones, with 75% to 80% occurring once and the leading ten covering nearly 6.5%. What was sequenced was PBMCs. These receptors originate from a man in his forties in good health and CMV-seropositive.

The chain is built from TRBV5-1 and TRBJ2-3; the match to TRBD1 covers 9 bases. The CDR3 covers 16 residues. The J segment lost 4 bases and the V segment lost 2 bases, leaving 8 bases of the junction unmatched. Germline assignment: CDR1 SGHRS and CDR2 YFSETQ. This chain's CDR3 is CASSLTPGQGPDTQYF. CDR3 DNA: TGCGCCAGCAGCTTAACGCCGGGACAGGGACCAGATACGCAGTATTTT.

This clone was counted between two and nine times. This chain uses TRBV4-1 with TRBJ1-2, with D possibly matching TRBD1 (6 bases). V was cut by 3 bases and J by 6 bases, with 11 bases left in between. Germline lookup yields CDR1 MGHRA and CDR2 YSYEKL. The CDR3 spans 13 residues. The CDR3 DNA follows: TGCGCCAGCAGCCAGAGGGGGTTAGATGGCTACACCTTC. It codes for CASSQRGLDGYTF.

The chain couples TRBV25-1 to TRBJ1-5, with D uncertain. In germline, CDR1 is MGHDK, CDR2 SYGVNS. This CDR3 contains 13 residues. Trimming left V 4 bases short and J 0 bases short, with 4 bases between. CDR3 amino acids: CASSGHSNQPQHF. CDR3 sequence (DNA): TGTGCCAGCAGTGGACATAGCAATCAGCCCCAGCATTTT. The whole variable domain, filled in from reference TRBV25-1 and TRBJ1-5, reads EADIYQTPRYLVIGTGKKITLECSQTMGHDKMYWYQQDPGMELHLIHYSYGVNSTEKGDLSSESTVSRIRTEHFPLTLESARPSHTSQYLCASSGHSNQPQHFGDGTRLSIL.

This sequence joins TRBV18 and TRBJ1-2; D is uncertain. Trimming took off 3 bases at V and 4 bases at J, with 12 bases between the two ends. The CDR3 is 14 amino acids. Germline-derived CDR1 and CDR2 are KGHSH and LQKENI. CDR3 sequence (DNA): TGTGCCAGCTCACCGAGCGCCGGAAGCTATGGCTACACCTTC. Translated: CASSPSAGSYGYTF.

The V and J genes are TRBV9 and TRBJ2-5; a possible D gene is TRBD1 (5 bases). The J call may be mistaken, given a closer DNA end match to TRBJ2-7. The germline V gene encodes CDR1 SGDLS and CDR2 YYNGEE. The CDR3 extends over 15 amino acids. In nucleotides, the CDR3 is TGTGCCAGCAGCGTAGGATCAGGGCTCTACTACGAGCAGTACTTC. It is translated as CASSVGSGLYYEQYF.

This clone was seen only once. This chain links TRBV28 with TRBJ1-1, with TRBD1 identical over 10 bases. Per the germline V gene, CDR1 is MDHEN and CDR2 is SYDVKM. J gave up 1 base and V 5 bases, and 10 bases lay outside the gene matches. This CDR3 is built from 17 residues. The CDR3 nucleotides are TGTGCCAGCAGTCCCCCCGGGACAGGGGTAGGGAACACTGAAGCTTTCTTT. Amino acid sequence: CASSPPGTGVGNTEAFF.

The rearrangement uses TRBV25-1 and TRBJ1-2; TRBD1 matches 7 bases. Per the germline V gene, CDR1 is MGHDK and CDR2 is SYGVNS. The CDR3 loop spans 15 amino acids. J gave up 6 bases and V 8 bases, and 15 bases lay outside the gene matches. The CDR3 here is CASQGDPTGKDGYTF. In DNA, the CDR3 is TGTGCCAGCCAGGGGGACCCGACAGGGAAGGATGGCTACACCTTC.

The rearrangement links TRBV21-1 to TRBJ2-7; TRBD1 is the table's D call and was not checked against the DNA. TRBV21-1 is designated a pseudogene. The CDR3 consists of 17 residues. In nucleotides, the CDR3 is TGTGCCAGCAGCAAAGGAAACACCGGGACAGGGAATGAGAAGCAGTACTTC. It codes for CASSKGNTGTGNEKQYF.

The chain has TRBV7-3 and TRBJ2-1; the match to TRBD2 covers 13 bases. This CDR3 is built from 17 residues. V dropped 5 bases and J dropped 5; count of bases not matched to a gene: 9. Germline V gives CDR1 SGHTA, CDR2 FQGTGA. DNA of the CDR3: TGTGCCAGCAGCCAATGGACTAGCGGGAGAAGGGACAATGAGCAGTTCTTC. It yields the protein CASSQWTSGRRDNEQFF.

The CDR3: CASSQTTETQYF. The CDR3, as DNA: TGTGCCAGCAGTCAAACAACGGAGACCCAGTACTTC. The chain carries TRBV6-6 and TRBJ2-5; D not resolved. CDR1 and CDR2 from the germline V gene are MNHNY and SVGAGI (reference sequence). V was clipped by 5 bases and J by 5 bases, with 9 bases between them. There are 12 residues in the CDR3.

This clone was counted once. The chain combines TRBV29-1 with TRBJ1-1; TRBD1 matches 7 bases. The germline V gene encodes CDR1 SQVTM and CDR2 ANQGSEA. J gave up 4 bases and V 6 bases, and 11 bases lay outside the gene matches. The CDR3 length is 14 residues. For the CDR3, the DNA is TGCAGCGTGGGCCCACAGGGGCGGTCCACTGAAGCTTTCTTT. This gives the protein CSVGPQGRSTEAFF.

The chain has TRBV6-5 and TRBJ2-2, with a tentative D call TRBD1 (5 bases). Trimming took off 6 bases at V and 4 bases at J, with 9 bases between the two ends. The CDR3 consists of 13 residues. Germline lookup yields CDR1 MNHEY and CDR2 SVGAGI. The CDR3 DNA sequence: TGTGCCAGCAGGACAGATTTCACCGGGGAGCTGTTTTTT. It yields the protein CASRTDFTGELFF.

Remarks on this clone: This sample includes further DNA sequences coding for the same CDR3. The V call is TRBV28, the J call TRBJ2-7; D is uncertain. Trimming pared 5 bases from V and 4 bases from J, leaving 3 bases between. Germline CDR1 and CDR2: MDHEN and SYDVKM. CDR3 length equals 10 residues. Written as DNA, the CDR3 is TGTGCCAGCAGTACTTACGAGCAGTACTTC. Its protein product is CASSTYEQYF.

This chain links TRBV20-1 with TRBJ1-1, with a tentative D call TRBD1 (6 bases). V was shortened by 5 bases and J by 7 bases, with 11 bases between the two germline ends. Germline CDR1 DFQATT, CDR2 SNEGSKA (reference sequence). The CDR3 has 11 amino acids. The CDR3 DNA is TGCAGTGCTCACAGGGCGGTTGAAGCTTTCTTT. Its translation: CSAHRAVEAFF.

V usage is TRBV11-3 and J usage is TRBJ2-7, with 10 positions matching TRBD1. Trimming removed 5 bases from V and 4 bases from J; junction bases left unmatched: 8. The CDR3 totals 15 residues. Germline CDR1 and CDR2: SGHNT and YENEEA. The CDR3: CASSLQTGGAYEQYF. DNA for the CDR3: TGTGCCAGCAGCCTCCAGACAGGGGGCGCTTACGAGCAGTACTTC.

The chain is built from TRBV6-6 and TRBJ1-1, with 7 bases fitting TRBD1. The CDR3 extends over 15 amino acids. The V segment lost 6 bases and the J segment 1 base; nucleotides outside the gene matches: 8. Germline-derived CDR1 and CDR2 are MNHNY and SVGAGI (reference sequence). The CDR3: CASSSTGTANTEAFF. The CDR3 DNA reads TGTGCCAGCAGCTCTACGGGGACAGCGAACACTGAAGCTTTCTTT.

V usage is TRBV6-5 and J usage is TRBJ1-2; TRBD1 agrees at 8 bases. J gave up 0 bases and V 7 bases, and 7 bases lay outside the gene matches. Looked up from germline, CDR1 is MNHEY and CDR2 is SVGAGI. The CDR3 sequence is 15 residues long. The chain's CDR3 is CASTPTGGPNYGYTF. CDR3 sequence (DNA): TGTGCCAGCACCCCTACAGGGGGGCCTAACTATGGCTACACCTTC.

V gene TRBV6-1 combines with J gene TRBJ2-1, with TRBD2 matching over 9 bases. The length of the CDR3 is 15 residues. Germline CDR1 is MNHNS and CDR2 is SASEGT. V shed 7 bases, J shed 5 bases, and the junction held 9 bases outside the gene matches. The CDR3 DNA is TGTGCCAGCAACTCCGGGACTAGCACAAACAATGAGCAGTTCTTC. Its translation is CASNSGTSTNNEQFF.

The rearrangement links TRBV7-3 to TRBJ2-7; 9 nucleotides match TRBD1. V lost 5 bases, J lost 3 bases, and 5 bases stayed unmatched. The CDR3 consists of 14 residues. CDR1 is SGHTA, CDR2 FQGTGA, per germline. In DNA, the CDR3 is TGTGCCAGCAGCGGGGGACAGGGAAACTACGAGCAGTACTTC. This encodes CASSGGQGNYEQYF.

This chain links TRBV2 with TRBJ2-2; 8 bases align to TRBD1. CDR1 is SNHLY, CDR2 FYNNEI, per germline. With V trimmed by 7 bases and J by 2 bases, 6 bases remained unmatched. The CDR3 runs to 15 residues. CDR3 in DNA: TGTGCCAGCACAAATGGACAGGGAAACACCGGGGAGCTGTTTTTT. This codes for CASTNGQGNTGELFF.

The rearrangement links TRBV7-9 to TRBJ2-7; 7 nucleotides agree with TRBD2. Germline-derived CDR1 and CDR2 are SEHNR and FQNEAQ (reference sequence). With V trimmed by 5 bases and J by 5 bases, 12 bases remained unmatched. There are 15 residues in the CDR3. The CDR3 protein is CASSPRGGGPNEQYF. DNA for the CDR3: TGTGCCAGCAGCCCCCGTGGGGGGGGTCCCAACGAGCAGTACTTC.

The rearrangement joins TRBV13 to TRBJ2-3, with 9 bases that match TRBD2. V shed 4 bases, J shed 2 bases, and the junction held 13 bases outside the gene matches. This CDR3 spans 18 amino acids. Germline V lookup: CDR1 PRHDT, CDR2 FYEKMQ (reference sequence). The CDR3 loop reads CASSWGVSSGAYTDTQYF. CDR3 DNA sequence: TGTGCCAGCAGCTGGGGAGTCTCTAGCGGGGCTTACACAGATACGCAGTATTTT.

This chain joins TRBV28 and TRBJ2-7; D possibly corresponds to TRBD1 (5 bases). This CDR3 comprises 13 residues. Per the germline V gene, CDR1 is MDHEN and CDR2 is SYDVKM. V lost 7 bases to trimming and J lost 5 bases, with 15 bases between them. The DNA for the CDR3 is TGTGCCAGCACCTTAGACAGTTATAACGAGCAGTACTTC. This sequence encodes CASTLDSYNEQYF.

This clone appeared once. J is TRBJ1-2 and V is TRBV14, with D possibly TRBD1 on 5 matching bases. Trimming pared 0 bases from V and 2 bases from J, leaving 22 bases between. Per germline, CDR1 SGHDN and CDR2 FVKESK. The CDR3 has 19 residues. CDR3 in DNA: TGTGCCAGCAGCCAAGATAAGGGCAGGGTAGGGTTCCAGAACTATGGCTACACCTTC. It encodes CASSQDKGRVGFQNYGYTF.

Remarks on this clone: Other DNA sequences in the sample encode the same CDR3. The genes are TRBV19 and TRBJ2-6; D is unclear. The V and J ends lost 2 bases and 1 base respectively, with 9 bases between them. The germline V gene has CDR1 LNHDA and CDR2 SQIVND (reference sequence). The CDR3 runs 16 residues. CDR3 region: CASSISHTSGANVLTF. The CDR3 DNA is TGTGCCAGTAGTATATCTCATACATCTGGGGCCAACGTCCTGACTTTC. The whole variable domain, remainder taken from reference TRBV19 and TRBJ2-6, is DGGITQSPKYLFRKEGQNVTLSCEQNLNHDAMYWYRQDPGQGLRLIYYSQIVNDFQKGDIAEGYSVSREKKESFPLTVTSAQKNPTAFYLCASSISHTSGANVLTFGAGSRLTVL.

This chain's CDR3 is CASSISSGRDNEQFF. CDR3 sequence (DNA): TGTGCCAGTAGTATCTCGAGTGGTCGGGACAATGAGCAGTTCTTC. The chain combines TRBV19 with TRBJ2-1; D gene uncertain. Germline loops: CDR1 LNHDA, CDR2 SQIVND (reference sequence). The ends were cut back, 3 bases at V and 5 bases at J, with 14 bases in the middle. The length of the CDR3 is 15 residues.

This chain uses TRBV5-1 with TRBJ2-5, with 7 positions matching TRBD1. Germline assignment: CDR1 SGHRS and CDR2 YFSETQ. The CDR3 is 16 amino acids. Trimming cost V 0 bases and J 5 bases; bases outside gene matches: 10. This CDR3 reads CASSLARGGEAETQYF. The CDR3 nucleotides read TGCGCCAGCAGCTTGGCTCGAGGGGGCGAGGCGGAGACCCAGTACTTC. Full variable domain (missing parts from reference TRBV5-1 and TRBJ2-5): KAGVTQTPRYLIKTRGQQVTLSCSPISGHRSVSWYQQTPGQGLQFLFEYFSETQRNKGNFPGRFSGRQFSNSRSEMNVSTLELGDSALYLCASSLARGGEAETQYFGPGTRLLVL.

The V and J genes are TRBV14 and TRBJ2-5; 7 nucleotides agree with TRBD2. The germline V gene encodes CDR1 SGHDN and CDR2 FVKESK. The V gene end was trimmed by 1 base and the J gene end by 7 bases; junction bases not matched to a gene: 15. This CDR3 is built from 17 residues. The CDR3 loop reads CASSQGSEAGFPGTQYF. CDR3 coding DNA: TGTGCCAGCAGCCAAGGATCTGAAGCGGGATTCCCCGGGACCCAGTACTTC.